Sequencing of this T cell receptor (beta chain) was carried out in a study of cytomegalovirus exposure and HLA in healthy donors (dated by TCRdb to the late 2010s). In terms of the full investigation: An earlier analysis of under 600 of the donors reported approximately 290 Gb of sequence data and 117 million unique TCR beta sequences from about 179 million T cells. Roughly 300 gigabases of sequencing data and 70 million to 100 million unique TCR sequences made up an early release that covered approximately 620 HLA-typed donors. The genetic ancestry cluster associated with self-reported Caucasian donors included 80% to 90% of the roughly 400 genotyped donors. The study aimed to test whether signatures of past pathogen exposure could be identified by cataloging public T cell receptors. The study used immunosequencing to profile the T cell repertoires of several hundred subjects and linked those repertoires to cytomegalovirus serostatus. A separate validation cohort of approximately 120 different subjects was used in addition to the roughly 700-subject first cohort. To predict cytomegalovirus infection status, the study brought together high-throughput TCR immunosequencing, statistical association of individual TCRs with disease status, and machine learning. A later analysis re-analyzed previously published TCR beta repertoires from several hundred donors and added high-resolution HLA genotyping to study TCR occurrence patterns. Rather than using new phenotypic data, the later analysis identified candidate immune exposures from TCR beta sequences and from how often those sequences occurred across donors. An earlier analysis of some 500 of the donors used high-throughput TCR beta sequencing to judge whether each TCR beta V gene segment behaved as functional or pseudogenic. Alongside the repertoire data, information on donor age, sex, ethnicity and CMV serostatus was compiled. A later genetic analysis used genome-wide SNP genotypes for about three fifths of the 666 donors, treating that subset as a discovery cohort. All discovery cohort repertoires had been generated on a single sequencing platform. Class I and class II HLA loci were covered by the typing at four-digit resolution. The number of typed donors differed by locus: roughly 620-640 for A, B, C, DRB1 and DQB1; about 520 for DQA1; 606 for DPA1; and 400 to 480 for DPB1. Because of strong linkage in the cohort, roughly five DR-DQ haplotypes were treated as single units for association and clustering. Among 398 genotyped donors of the cohort, an average of about 220,000 unique TCR beta nucleotide sequences was sequenced per donor, of which 15% to 20% were non-productive. What the authors observed across the whole study: A later analysis associated 15,000 to 20,000 TCR beta sequences with specific HLA alleles at a false discovery rate of 0.05. The classifier was reported to diagnose cytomegalovirus status with high specificity and sensitivity in both the original cohort and the validation cohort. Sequencing depth was assumed to be roughly uniform across donors in the presence/absence analyses, though that assumption may not hold. Because HLA typing was unavailable for some donors at each locus, only the typed subset was used in association tests. For the cohort, immune exposure information was limited to CMV serostatus. Linkage disequilibrium might explain the correlated functional status among segregating V segments, but an unknown experimental factor could not be ruled out. A further reported finding was that TCR beta sequences accurately predicted the HLA-A and HLA-B alleles for most subjects in the first cohort. A cluster of highly shared sequence variants was judged likely to be a technical artifact of the sequencing pipeline. Three of the identified cytomegalovirus-associated TCR beta chains were confirmed in vitro to be specific for cytomegalovirus antigens. An association between a missense DCLRE1C variant and V-gene and J-gene trimming of TCR beta chains was found in a later genetic analysis and replicated in an independent cohort. Most TCR sequences were observed very rarely across donors, whereas some public TCRs were present in many individuals. Compared with equally common non-associated chains, HLA-associated TCR beta chains in a later analysis were more clonally expanded and had lower generation probabilities. The authors suggested that the approach could potentially be extended to other disease states and immunological phenotypes. Assigning TCR associations to individual alleles was difficult when HLA alleles, especially DR and DQ, strongly co-occurred. Some IMGT-functional V segments, including TRBV6-2 and TRBV6-3, could not be distinguished by the 87-base-pair reads and were therefore excluded. A total of 150 to 200 TCR beta chains were listed by the study as associated with cytomegalovirus. A later analysis found that TCR association rates varied across HLA loci, with DRB1 alleles showing the most associated TCRs and HLA-C alleles the fewest. According to a later genetic analysis, donors in an Asian-associated ancestry cluster had fewer N-insertions in productive TCRs than the approximately 700-donor mean. Because counts were too low, about 18 rarely observed V segments, including chromosome 9 orphons, were excluded from the earlier analysis of around 640 of the donors. Broadly in line with IMGT annotations, most TCR beta V segments showed up in productive rearrangements about 87% or about 30% of the time in an earlier analysis of around 600 of the donors. In a later analysis, several top co-occurrence clusters were reported to appear linked to parvovirus B19, influenza, CMV and Epstein-Barr virus. A later analysis found that most CMV-associated TCR beta chains appeared HLA-restricted, with HLA associations seemingly driven largely by CMV exposure. Only TCR beta chains were sequenced in this cohort, and the absence of alpha or paired-chain data limited detectable features.

This clone occurred once. Its target antigen remains unknown. Base qualities are not provided; no much larger clone lies one nucleotide away. Between the V and J ends, shortened by 7 bases and 4 bases respectively, the junction contains 13 bases. Sequences MNHNS (CDR1) and SASEGT (CDR2) are obtained from the germline V gene. Spanning cysteine to phenylalanine, the CDR3 consists of 14 amino acids. Only CDR3 DNA is held: 42 bases, read in frame from base 1. Library construction relied on the immunoSEQ multiplex PCR assay. For the multiplex PCR, a mixture combining 60 forward primers for TCR Vbeta segments and 13 reverse primers for TCR Jbeta segments was used. The CDR3 region of rearranged TCR beta genes was amplified from genomic DNA by a multiplex PCR assay. The amplified TCR beta libraries were sequenced on the Illumina HiSeq System as 87-base-pair reads. The authors processed their data as follows. A later analysis tallied 80 million to 95 million unique TCR beta chains across the 666 repertoires, and approximately 12 million of those chains were shared by two or more donors. Raw reads were error-corrected and collapsed into unique sequences by a nearest-neighbor algorithm in which closely related sequences were merged to remove PCR and sequencing errors. To assign V, D and J gene segments, CDR3 sequences were aligned to IMGT reference sequences. For a sequence to be retained, a match of at least six nucleotides was required to both a V gene segment and a J gene segment. Rearrangements were called productive when the CDR3 lacked stop codons and stayed in frame with V and J; all others were non-productive. CDR3 was defined by IMGT convention, running from the second conserved V-encoded cysteine to the conserved J-encoded phenylalanine. The earlier analysis of 450 to 750 of the donors excluded any sequence lacking an unambiguous match to a single V gene segment. In an earlier analysis of approximately 590 of the donors, a V segment was called functional when productive rearrangements were above 56.7%, and segregating when the standard deviation between donors exceeded 5%. A statistical classification framework was built to diagnose cytomegalovirus status from the catalog of TCR beta chain sequences. V and J gene assignment, in a later analysis, came from comparing TCR nucleotide sequences with IMGT/GENE-DB human TR gene sequences. In a later analysis, CDR3 sequences and most-parsimonious VDJ recombination scenarios were assigned using the TCRdist pipeline. A later analysis defined each TCR beta chain by its CDR3 amino acid sequence plus V-gene family, and excluded reads lacking a unique V-gene family. To address suspected cross-contamination and a sequencing artifact, a later analysis removed under 600 highly shared, low-generation-probability nucleotide sequences. A later analysis calculated a clonal expansion index for each public chain from normalized within-repertoire ranks of inferred template counts. In a later analysis, generation probabilities were computed using a VDJ recombination model fitted to out-of-frame rearrangements, and the results were checked against IGoR. In a later analysis, hypergeometric tests were used to score TCR-TCR, TCR-HLA and TCR-CMV co-occurrence, with a repertoire-size bias correction applied to TCR pairs. To estimate false discovery rates, a later analysis permuted the HLA or CMV assignments 20 times. In a later analysis, co-occurring TCRs were grouped with DBSCAN, and TCRdist sequence similarity was added when clustering was performed within HLA-allele-positive subsets. Co-occurrence clustering excluded repertoires with fewer than 30,000 or more than 120,000 public chains, plus five with anomalous nucleotide sharing. The source is immuneACCESS, and TCRdb retained only in-frame sequences with V and J called. Part of the clones is not carried over; for the studies checked, unresolved V genes explain less than half of this, and the remainder is unexplained. The V and J calls and clone size are taken from that table; D and trimming were inferred from the DNA. For this sample there are over 150,000 clones; around 77% appear just once. Less than 3.5% of the sample is held by the ten biggest clonotypes.

The cohort consisted of 650 to 700 healthy bone marrow donors. At the time of sampling, all cohort members were nominally healthy, though unrecorded immune exposures were likely present. The donor tested CMV seronegative, placing the donor among the 300 to 450 seronegative members of the cohort. A peripheral blood sample was collected from each donor, and TCR beta sequencing was performed on peripheral blood mononuclear cells. The Qiagen DNeasy Blood Extraction Kit was used to extract genomic DNA from the blood cell samples. This sequence was found in a woman aged 30 to 39 in good health and CMV-seronegative. The sequenced material came from PBMCs. The rearranged segments are TRBV6-1 and TRBJ1-4, with TRBD1 perhaps the D gene, on 5 matching bases. The DNA reads as follows: TGTGCCAGCATGGGGCAGCCAGATAATGAAAAACTGTTTTTT. This sequence encodes CASMGQPDNEKLFF.